These 20 T cell receptor beta chains were sequenced from one sample in a study of T cell repertoires and HLA-DP antigens. Clones were read by immunoSEQ multiplex PCR, and TCRdb kept only the in-frame ones, dropping some. Of approximately 100,000 clones in the sample, approximately 86% were seen once. Their cognate antigens are unknown. The specimen was CD4+ T cells from PBMCs. The source of these receptors is a man aged 45-65 years in good health and CMV-seronegative.

In this sample, this clone turned up once. The chain carries TRBV6-5 and TRBJ2-7, with 9 bases matching TRBD1. The CDR3 has 14 amino acids. The V and J ends lost 7 bases and 2 bases, in that order; junction bases with no gene match: 6. Per germline, CDR1 MNHEY and CDR2 SVGAGI. CDR3: CASINRGRPYEQYF. Written as DNA, the CDR3 is TGTGCCAGCATCAACAGGGGGCGCCCCTACGAGCAGTACTTC.

The chain employs TRBV7-2 and TRBJ2-2; D call uncertain. Trimming shortened V by 4 bases and J by 10 bases, and 13 bases separated the two germline ends. The CDR3 totals 13 residues. Germline lookup yields CDR1 SGHTA and CDR2 FQGNSA. The CDR3: CASSSQATMELFF. The CDR3 nucleotides read TGTGCCAGCAGCTCCCAGGCGACAATGGAGCTGTTTTTT.

The count of this clone is one. The chain links TRBV4-3 to TRBJ1-2; weak D call: TRBD1 (6 bases). The CDR3 spans 15 residues. Germline V gives CDR1 LGHNA, CDR2 YSLEER. Trimming removed 1 base at V and 2 bases at J, with 11 bases between. CDR3 DNA sequence: TGCGCCAGCAGCCAAGGGACAGTTACCAACTATGGCTACACCTTC. Protein product: CASSQGTVTNYGYTF.

This chain connects TRBV13 to TRBJ2-1, with 14 nucleotides matching TRBD2. Losses at the gene ends were 4 bases for V and 6 bases for J; bases not matched to a gene: 8. Germline lookup yields CDR1 PRHDT and CDR2 FYEKMQ (reference sequence). There are 17 residues in the CDR3. The CDR3 region is CASSSPGTSGRANEQFF. CDR3 bases: TGTGCCAGCAGCTCGCCAGGGACTAGCGGGAGAGCCAATGAGCAGTTCTTC. Combining the CDR3 with reference TRBV13 and TRBJ2-1 gives the whole variable domain AAGVIQSPRHLIKEKRETATLKCYPIPRHDTVYWYQQGPGQDPQFLISFYEKMQSDKGSIPDRFSAQQFSDYHSELNMSSLELGDSALYFCASSSPGTSGRANEQFFGPGTRLTVL.

The chain links TRBV19 to TRBJ2-3; D call uncertain. Per the germline V gene, CDR1 is LNHDA and CDR2 is SQIVND (reference sequence). This CDR3 is 15 amino acids long. Trimming cost V 5 bases and J 0 bases, with 12 bases left between them. Here the CDR3 DNA reads TGTGCCAGTAGTCCCCAGGTCTCTAGCACAGATACGCAGTATTTT. Translation: CASSPQVSSTDTQYF.

In its sample, this clone was seen a few times. This chain links TRBV15 with TRBJ1-2, with D tentatively TRBD1 (5 bases). The CDR3 extends over 13 amino acids. Between the trimmed V and J ends, which lost 1 base and 8 bases, there was a span of 11 bases. Germline values: CDR1 LNHNV, CDR2 YYDKDF (reference sequence). Here the CDR3 DNA reads TGTGCCACCAGCAGAGGCCAGGGCTGGGGCTACACCTTC. Its translation: CATSRGQGWGYTF.

The V call is TRBV4-3, the J call TRBJ2-5; 9 bases fit TRBD2. Germline CDR1 and CDR2: LGHNA and YSLEER. CDR3 length equals 14 residues. The trim removed 2 bases at V and 14 bases at J, leaving 12 bases unmatched. The CDR3 spells CASSQSRTSDPYYF. CDR3 nucleotide sequence: TGCGCCAGCAGCCAATCCAGGACTAGCGATCCCTACTACTTC.

V usage is TRBV6-1 and J usage is TRBJ2-1; weak D call: TRBD1 (5 bases). CDR3 size: 13 residues. Germline loops: CDR1 MNHNS, CDR2 SASEGT. Trimming pared 6 bases from V and 6 bases from J, leaving 12 bases between. In DNA form, the CDR3 reads TGTGCCAGCAGCGAACAAAGGGGCAATGAGCAGTTCTTC. Residues: CASSEQRGNEQFF.

V usage is TRBV6-5 and J usage is TRBJ1-6, with D tentatively TRBD1 (6 bases). There are 14 residues in the CDR3. Germline V gives CDR1 MNHEY, CDR2 SVGAGI. The V and J ends lost 0 bases and 9 bases respectively, with 9 bases between them. The CDR3 sequence is CASSYSKGGSPLHF. The CDR3 DNA reads as TGTGCCAGCAGTTACTCGAAGGGGGGTTCACCCCTCCACTTT.

The J gene is TRBJ1-2, the V gene TRBV19; TRBD1 matches at 8 bases. With V trimmed by 7 bases and J by 0 bases, 10 bases remained unmatched. Germline V gene lookup returns CDR1 LNHDA and CDR2 SQIVND (reference sequence). This CDR3 contains 16 residues. The CDR3 nucleotides are TGTGCCAGTAAGCGTAGGGGACAGGACGCTAACTATGGCTACACCTTC. It encodes CASKRRGQDANYGYTF.

The chain is built from TRBV28 and TRBJ1-4; D unresolved. Germline V gives CDR1 MDHEN, CDR2 SYDVKM. The CDR3 runs to 14 residues. V was trimmed by 6 bases and J by 6 bases, leaving 14 bases between them. The CDR3 is CASSPDTTDEKLFF. Here the CDR3 DNA reads TGTGCCAGCAGCCCCGACACCACGGATGAAAAACTGTTTTTT.

The V and J genes are TRBV7-2 and TRBJ1-5; possibly TRBD1 for D (6 bases). CDR1 and CDR2 (germline): SGHTA, FQGNSA. CDR3 length: 14 amino acids. Trimming took off 5 bases at V and 7 bases at J, with 15 bases between the two ends. The CDR3 region is CASSTRQDGQPQHF. CDR3 bases: TGTGCCAGCAGCACTCGACAGGACGGCCAGCCCCAGCATTTT.

The genes are TRBV7-9 and TRBJ1-1; D gene unclear. The length of the CDR3 is 15 residues. The V and J ends lost 5 bases and 1 base respectively, with 14 bases between them. In germline, CDR1 is SEHNR, CDR2 FQNEAQ (reference sequence). CDR3 region: CASSPPATGNTEAFF. The CDR3 DNA reads TGTGCCAGCAGCCCCCCGGCCACGGGGAACACTGAAGCTTTCTTT.

The gene calls are TRBV11-2 and TRBJ2-3; D is uncertain. CDR3 size: 13 residues. V was shortened by 1 base and J by 4 bases, with 6 bases between the two germline ends. Germline assignment: CDR1 SGHAT and CDR2 FQNNGV. The chain's CDR3 is CASSLGHPDTQYF. The CDR3 nucleotides are TGTGCCAGCAGCTTAGGGCATCCAGATACGCAGTATTTT.

The chain uses TRBV7-2 and TRBJ2-2; D is unresolved. Germline CDR1 SGHTA, CDR2 FQGNSA. CDR3 length equals 12 residues. The germline V and J ends were trimmed by 6 bases and 1 base, with 3 bases remaining between them. This CDR3 reads CASRKNTGELFF. The DNA for the CDR3 is TGTGCCAGCAGAAAGAACACCGGGGAGCTGTTTTTT.

This chain connects TRBV11-2 to TRBJ2-1; 7 bases agree with TRBD1. The trim removed 6 bases at V and 6 bases at J, leaving 20 bases unmatched. Germline-derived CDR1 and CDR2 are SGHAT and FQNNGV. The CDR3 totals 18 residues. CDR3 in amino acids: CASRPIPATGRLGNEQFF. In DNA, the CDR3 is TGTGCCAGCAGACCAATCCCGGCGACAGGGCGCCTGGGCAATGAGCAGTTCTTC.

The rearrangement uses TRBV6-6 and TRBJ2-7; 8 nucleotides align to TRBD1. The J segment lost 1 base and the V segment lost 2 bases, leaving 4 bases of the junction unmatched. The germline V gene has CDR1 MNHNY and CDR2 SVGAGI (reference sequence). The CDR3 contains 15 residues. The CDR3 sequence: CASSYRGQGSYEQYF. In DNA form, the CDR3 reads TGTGCCAGCAGTTACCGCGGACAGGGTTCCTACGAGCAGTACTTC.

In DNA, the CDR3 is TGTGCCAGCAGCGTAGGAGTCAGGGTGGACACCGGGGAGCTGTTTTTT. This sequence encodes CASSVGVRVDTGELFF. The rearrangement uses TRBV9 and TRBJ2-2; D possibly corresponds to TRBD1 (5 bases). Trimming cost V 0 bases and J 3 bases, with 12 bases left between them. The CDR3 totals 16 residues. CDR1 SGDLS and CDR2 YYNGEE come from the germline V gene.

The rearrangement joins TRBV9 to TRBJ2-5; maybe TRBD2 (6 bases). The germline CDR1 and CDR2 sequences are SGDLS and YYNGEE. CDR3 length: 16 amino acids. V lost 2 bases to trimming and J lost 5 bases, with 19 bases between them. The CDR3 coding sequence is TGTGCCAGCAGCGTGGAGGGTGGCGGGTTTAGGGAGACCCAGTACTTC. The encoded protein is CASSVEGGGFRETQYF.

The chain is built from TRBV9 and TRBJ1-1; weak D call: TRBD1 (5 bases). The CDR3 runs to 16 residues. Germline loops: CDR1 SGDLS, CDR2 YYNGEE. Trimming stripped 4 bases from V and 7 bases from J, with 23 bases between. The CDR3: CASSPQTGGAADEAFF. CDR3 bases: TGTGCCAGCAGCCCACAGACCGGGGGAGCGGCGGATGAAGCTTTCTTT.